This TCR beta chain comes out of a study of CD8+ T cells in alopecia areata. About the study: Patients received oral tofacitinib, 5 to 10 mg twice daily, for moderate-to-severe alopecia areata. After 6 to 18 months of tofacitinib, follow-up continued 6 months off drug. Study-wide points: Mice showed clearer TCR sharing than patients did, a gap that was possibly HLA-related.

Points on this clone: Its antigen is not identified.

Treatment here: oral pan-JAK inhibitor, 5-10 mg twice daily. Both CD4+ and CD8+ T cells were separated by sorting PBMCs. The V gene's germline CDR1 is SEHNR and CDR2 FQNEAQ (reference sequence). Deletions cut 5 bases from V and 7 bases from J, with 15 bases between. This CDR3 comprises 14 residues. Sequencing used cDNA as its template, made by extracting RNA and reverse transcribing it. The method was immunoSEQ multiplex PCR; TCRdb's version includes in-frame clones alone and lacks a portion of them. The sample shows more than 150,000 clones, around 50% of them seen only once. Sequencing used CD8+ T cells sorted from blood, obtained at week 24, from a patient treated with tofacitinib. The chain recombines TRBV7-9 with TRBJ1-5; tentative D call: TRBD1 (6 bases). The TCR originated in a human donor with alopecia areata. The CDR3 region has the DNA TGTGCCAGCAGCGCCGAGGGGGTTTGGCAGCCCCAGCATTTT. It translates to CASSAEGVWQPQHF.